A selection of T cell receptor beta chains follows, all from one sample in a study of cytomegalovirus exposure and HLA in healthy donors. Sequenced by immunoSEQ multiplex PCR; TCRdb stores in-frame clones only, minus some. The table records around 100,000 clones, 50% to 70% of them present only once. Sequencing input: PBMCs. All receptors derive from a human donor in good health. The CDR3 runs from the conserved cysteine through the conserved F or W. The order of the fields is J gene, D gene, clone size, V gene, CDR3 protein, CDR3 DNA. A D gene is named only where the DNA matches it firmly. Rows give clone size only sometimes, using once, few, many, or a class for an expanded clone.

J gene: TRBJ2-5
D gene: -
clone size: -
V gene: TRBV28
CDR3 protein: CASSLTGRETQYF
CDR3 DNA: TGTGCCAGCAGTTTGACAGGGAGGGAGACCCAGTACTTC

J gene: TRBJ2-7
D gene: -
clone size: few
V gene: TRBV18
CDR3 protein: CASSRQNSYEQYF
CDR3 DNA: TGTGCCAGCTCCAGACAGAACTCCTACGAGCAGTACTTC

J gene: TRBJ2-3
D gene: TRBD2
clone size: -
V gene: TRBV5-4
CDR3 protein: CASSTGTSGRRTTDTQYF
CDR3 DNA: TGTGCCAGCTCCACGGGGACTAGCGGGAGGAGGACCACAGATACGCAGTATTTT

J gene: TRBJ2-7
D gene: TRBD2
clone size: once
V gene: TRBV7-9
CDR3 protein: CASSGAGGYEQYF
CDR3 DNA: TGTGCCAGCAGTGGAGCGGGAGGGTACGAGCAGTACTTC

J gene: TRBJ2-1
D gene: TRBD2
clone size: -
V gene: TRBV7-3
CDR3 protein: CASSLTGLAGGPYNEQFF
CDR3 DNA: TGTGCCAGCAGCTTAACCGGACTAGCGGGAGGCCCCTACAATGAGCAGTTCTTC

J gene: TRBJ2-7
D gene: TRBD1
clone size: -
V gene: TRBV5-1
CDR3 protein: CASSRRQGAGEQYF
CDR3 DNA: TGCGCCAGCAGCCGTAGACAGGGGGCAGGTGAGCAGTACTTC

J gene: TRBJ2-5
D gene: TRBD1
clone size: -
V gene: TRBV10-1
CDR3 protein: CASSADRGQETQYF
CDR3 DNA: TGCGCCAGCAGTGCGGACAGGGGTCAAGAGACCCAGTACTTC

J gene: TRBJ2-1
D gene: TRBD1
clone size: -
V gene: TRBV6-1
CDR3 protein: CASRAPGQIYNEQFF
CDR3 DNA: TGTGCCAGCAGGGCCCCGGGACAGATATACAATGAGCAGTTCTTC

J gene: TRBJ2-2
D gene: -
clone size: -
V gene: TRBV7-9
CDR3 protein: CASSSRSTGELFF
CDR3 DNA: TGTGCCAGCAGCTCCAGGTCCACCGGGGAGCTGTTTTTT

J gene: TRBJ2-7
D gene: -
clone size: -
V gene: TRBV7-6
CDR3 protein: CASSPTGDFPYEQYF
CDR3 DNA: TGTGCCAGCAGCCCAACAGGGGACTTTCCCTACGAGCAGTACTTC

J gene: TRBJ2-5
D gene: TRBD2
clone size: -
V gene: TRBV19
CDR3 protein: CASSIELGLAGIETQYF
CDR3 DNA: TGTGCCAGTAGTATAGAATTAGGACTAGCGGGTATAGAGACCCAGTACTTC

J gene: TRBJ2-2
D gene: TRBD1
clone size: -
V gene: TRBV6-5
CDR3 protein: CASSYDRVTGELFF
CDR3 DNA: TGTGCCAGCAGTTACGACAGGGTCACCGGGGAGCTGTTTTTT

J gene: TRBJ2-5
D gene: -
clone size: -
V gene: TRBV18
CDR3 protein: CASSPGLGETQYF
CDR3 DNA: TGTGCCAGCTCACCGGGGCTAGGGGAGACCCAGTACTTC

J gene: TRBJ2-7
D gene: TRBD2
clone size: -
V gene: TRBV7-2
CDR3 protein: CASSLVAGRSYEQYF
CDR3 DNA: TGTGCCAGCAGCTTAGTGGCCGGGAGGTCCTACGAGCAGTACTTC

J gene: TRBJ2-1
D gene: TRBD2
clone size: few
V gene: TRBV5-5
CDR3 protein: CASSFQLLAGTYNEQFF
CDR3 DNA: TGTGCCAGCAGCTTTCAATTACTAGCGGGGACCTACAATGAGCAGTTCTTC

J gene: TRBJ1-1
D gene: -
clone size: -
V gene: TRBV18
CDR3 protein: CASSPPANTEAFF
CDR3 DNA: TGTGCCAGCTCACCACCGGCTAACACTGAAGCTTTCTTT

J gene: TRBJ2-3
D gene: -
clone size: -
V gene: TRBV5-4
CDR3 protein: CASSFTANSSTDTQYF
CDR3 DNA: TGTGCCAGCAGCTTTACAGCCAATTCTAGCACAGATACGCAGTATTTT

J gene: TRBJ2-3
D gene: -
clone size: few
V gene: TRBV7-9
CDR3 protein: CASSYPGDLRTQYF
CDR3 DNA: TGTGCCAGCAGCTACCCGGGGGACCTCAGAACGCAGTATTTT

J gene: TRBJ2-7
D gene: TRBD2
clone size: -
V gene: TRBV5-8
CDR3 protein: CASSASGRAYHEQYF
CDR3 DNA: TGTGCCAGCAGCGCTAGCGGGAGGGCCTACCACGAGCAGTACTTC

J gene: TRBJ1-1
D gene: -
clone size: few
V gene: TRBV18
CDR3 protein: CASSNNRDTEAFF
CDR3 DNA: TGTGCCAGCTCTAATAACAGGGACACTGAAGCTTTCTTT

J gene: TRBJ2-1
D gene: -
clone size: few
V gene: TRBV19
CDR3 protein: CASSIPGLFGNEQFF
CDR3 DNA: TGTGCCAGTAGTATCCCAGGGCTCTTTGGGAATGAGCAGTTCTTC

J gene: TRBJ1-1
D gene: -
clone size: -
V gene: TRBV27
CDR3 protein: CASSLRSVPKEVVFF
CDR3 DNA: TGTGCCAGCAGTTTACGTAGTGTACCGAAGGAGGTTGTTTTCTTT

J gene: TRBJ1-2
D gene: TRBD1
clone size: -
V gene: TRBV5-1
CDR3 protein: CASSDQTGGAGYTF
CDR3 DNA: TGCGCCAGCAGCGACCAGACAGGGGGCGCGGGCTACACCTTC

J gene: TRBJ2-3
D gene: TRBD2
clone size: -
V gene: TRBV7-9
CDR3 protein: CASTTRTSGRTSTDTQYF
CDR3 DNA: TGTGCCAGCACCACTAGGACTAGCGGGCGTACTAGCACAGATACGCAGTATTTT

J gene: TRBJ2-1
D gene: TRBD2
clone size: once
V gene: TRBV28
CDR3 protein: CASSPGLAGGNEQFF
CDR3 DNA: TGTGCCAGCAGTCCCGGACTAGCGGGAGGGAATGAGCAGTTCTTC